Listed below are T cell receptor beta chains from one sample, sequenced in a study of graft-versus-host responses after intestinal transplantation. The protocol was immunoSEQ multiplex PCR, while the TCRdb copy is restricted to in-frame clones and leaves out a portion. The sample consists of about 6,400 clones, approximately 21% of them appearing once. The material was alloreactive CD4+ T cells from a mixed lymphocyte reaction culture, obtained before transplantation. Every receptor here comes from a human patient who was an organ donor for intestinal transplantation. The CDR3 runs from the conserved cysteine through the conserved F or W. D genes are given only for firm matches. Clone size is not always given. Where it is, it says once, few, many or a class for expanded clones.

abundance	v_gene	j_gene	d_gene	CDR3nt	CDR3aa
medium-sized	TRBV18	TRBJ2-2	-	TGTGCCAGCTCACCACTCGTCCAGAACACCGGGGAGCTGTTTTTT	CASSPLVQNTGELFF
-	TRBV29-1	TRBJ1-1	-	TGCAGCGGAGACATGATGATTCCGAACACTGAAGCTTTCTTT	CSGDMMIPNTEAFF
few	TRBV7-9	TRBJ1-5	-	TGTGCCAGCAGCTTACAGGGAGTCAATCAGCCCCAGCATTTT	CASSLQGVNQPQHF
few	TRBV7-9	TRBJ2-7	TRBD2	TGTGCCAGCAGCCGGACTAGTTACGAGCAGTACTTC	CASSRTSYEQYF
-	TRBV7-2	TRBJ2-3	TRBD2	TGTGCCAGCAGCTCCTCTTACCAAGCGGGGGGGCCTAATACGCAGTATTTT	CASSSSYQAGGPNTQYF
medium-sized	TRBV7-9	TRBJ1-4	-	TGTGCCAGCAGCCTTCGTGCGAAAGAAAAACTGTTTTTT	CASSLRAKEKLFF
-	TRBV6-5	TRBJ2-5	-	TGTGCCAGCAGTGAAGCTCGAGAGACCCAGTACTTC	CASSEARETQYF
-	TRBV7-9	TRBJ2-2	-	TGTGCCAGCAGCGCCGCCTATCTTAACACCGGGGAGCTGTTTTTT	CASSAAYLNTGELFF
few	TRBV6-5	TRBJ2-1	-	TGTGCCAGCAGTTACCTCTACAGGGAATACAATGAGCAGTTCTTC	CASSYLYREYNEQFF
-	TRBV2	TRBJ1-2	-	TGTGCCAGCAGTGAAGGGGCGGGTGGCTATGGCTACACCTTC	CASSEGAGGYGYTF
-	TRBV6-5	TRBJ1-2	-	TGTGCCAGCAGCCCCTCTCGGAACTTGGGCTATGGCTACACCTTC	CASSPSRNLGYGYTF
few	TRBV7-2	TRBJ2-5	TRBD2	TGTGCCAGCAGCTTAGATCCTAGCGGGGTGGGTGAGACCCAGTACTTC	CASSLDPSGVGETQYF
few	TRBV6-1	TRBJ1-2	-	TGTGCCAGCAGCCCCTCTCGGAACTTGGGCTATGGCTACACCTTC	CASSPSRNLGYGYTF
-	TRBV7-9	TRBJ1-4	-	TGTGCCAGCAGCTTGAAACAGGGCTCTCGGGAAAAACTGTTTTTT	CASSLKQGSREKLFF
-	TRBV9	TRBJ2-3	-	TGTGCCAGCAGCGTCCGGGGCCACCCCGCAGATACGCAGTATTTT	CASSVRGHPADTQYF
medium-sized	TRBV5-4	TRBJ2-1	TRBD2	TGTGCCAGCAGCTTCGAACCGATAGCGGGGGGGGCATTCAATGAGCAGTTCTTC	CASSFEPIAGGAFNEQFF
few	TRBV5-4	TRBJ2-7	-	TGTGCCAGCAGCTTTGCCTTCGGACGTACTAGCTCCTACGAGCAGTACTTC	CASSFAFGRTSSYEQYF
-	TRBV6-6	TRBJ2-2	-	TGTGCCAGCAGTTACTCTGTCGGGGAGCTGTTTTTT	CASSYSVGELFF
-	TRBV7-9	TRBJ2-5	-	TGTGCCAGCAGCTTATGGGTTGGGACGCAGTACTTC	CASSLWVGTQYF
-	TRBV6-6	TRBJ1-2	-	TGTGCCAGCAGTTACTCAGGGGGCTATGGCTACACCTTC	CASSYSGGYGYTF
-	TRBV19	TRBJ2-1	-	TGTGCCAGTAGTCTAGGGACATACAATGAGCAGTTCTTC	CASSLGTYNEQFF
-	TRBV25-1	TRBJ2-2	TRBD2	TGTGCCAGCAGTGAACGGTCGGGGGGGCCGGGCACCGGGGAGCTGTTTTTT	CASSERSGGPGTGELFF
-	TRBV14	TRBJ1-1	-	TGTGCCAGCAGCCAAGTTCCTCCGCTGGTGAACACTGAAGCTTTCTTT	CASSQVPPLVNTEAFF
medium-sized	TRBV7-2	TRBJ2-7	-	TGTGCCAGCGGCAAGGGGTCCTACGAGCAGTACTTC	CASGKGSYEQYF
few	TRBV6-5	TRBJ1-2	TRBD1	TGTGCCAGCAGACACACAGGGGGTAACTATGGCTACACCTTC	CASRHTGGNYGYTF
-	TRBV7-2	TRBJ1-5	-	TGTGCTAGCAGCTTAGAGGTTGTTCAGCCCCAGCATTTT	CASSLEVVQPQHF
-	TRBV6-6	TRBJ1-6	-	TGTGCCAGCAGTTCCTCGGACAGCCCAAATAATTCACCCCTCCACTTT	CASSSSDSPNNSPLHF
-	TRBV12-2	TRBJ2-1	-	TGTGCAAGTCGCGGAGGAGCCTACAATGAGCAGTTCTTC	CASRGGAYNEQFF
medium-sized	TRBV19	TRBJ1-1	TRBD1	TGTGCCAGTAGTATAACGGGCACAGGGGTCACTGAAGCTTTCTTT	CASSITGTGVTEAFF
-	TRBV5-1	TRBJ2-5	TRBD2	TGCGCCAGCAGCTTGGGAGGGACTAGCGGAGTTCAAGAGACCCAGTACTTC	CASSLGGTSGVQETQYF
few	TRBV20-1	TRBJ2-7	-	TGCAGTGCTGGTAATTACGAGCAGTACTTC	CSAGNYEQYF
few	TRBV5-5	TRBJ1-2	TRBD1	TGTGCCAGCAGCCAGGGGGACAGGGATCCCTATGGCTACACCTTC	CASSQGDRDPYGYTF
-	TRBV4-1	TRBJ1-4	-	TGCGCCAGCAGCCAAGTAGGGTCACCAAGGGAAAAACTGTTTTTT	CASSQVGSPREKLFF
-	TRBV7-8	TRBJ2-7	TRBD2	TGTGCCAGCAGCCCGGGGGCGGGGGGGGCCCCCGGATACGAGCAGTACTTC	CASSPGAGGAPGYEQYF
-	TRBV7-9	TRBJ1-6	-	TGTGCCAGCAGCTTGTCTGGACTCCCCTCTTCACCCCTCCACTTT	CASSLSGLPSSPLHF
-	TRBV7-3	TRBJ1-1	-	TGTGCCAGCAGCCCCCGCCCAGGGAGCACTGAAGCTTTCTTT	CASSPRPGSTEAFF
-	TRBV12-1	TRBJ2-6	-	TGTGCCAGCAGCGTAAAAGTAGGACAAAGTCGGGCCAACGTCCTGACTTTC	CASSVKVGQSRANVLTF